The rows below give T cell receptor beta chains drawn from one sample of a study of blood T cell repertoires in COVID-19. Generated by immunoSEQ multiplex PCR, the TCRdb table keeps only in-frame clones and is missing some. The table shows 95,000 to 100,000 clones, with approximately 84% occurring only once. Specimen: peripheral blood. These receptors were collected from a human donor in a cohort sampled during active COVID-19. Each CDR3 is given with its conserved first and last residue. The order of the fields is clone size, J gene, D gene, V gene, CDR3 DNA, CDR3 protein. D genes are given only for firm matches. The size entry is marked missing in some rows and otherwise reads once, few, many or a size class.

>.|TRBJ2-7|TRBD2|TRBV18
TGTGCCAGCTCACCGGGGGGGACCGACGAGCAGTACTTC
CASSPGGTDEQYF
>.|TRBJ2-1|TRBD1|TRBV3-1/TRBV3-2
TGTGCCAGCAGCCCTCGGACAGGGAACAATGAGCAGTTCTTC
CASSPRTGNNEQFF
>.|TRBJ2-5|.|TRBV11-3
TGTGCCAGCAGCTTTACCCCCACAGGGACCGGGACCCAGTACTTC
CASSFTPTGTGTQYF
>.|TRBJ2-3|TRBD2|TRBV2
TGTGCCAGCAGTGGACTAGCGGGTATCGTAGATACGCAGTATTTT
CASSGLAGIVDTQYF
>few|TRBJ2-7|.|TRBV3-1/TRBV3-2
TGTGCCAGCAGCCTTGGGACTCTAAAAGCCTACGAGCAGTACTTC
CASSLGTLKAYEQYF
>.|TRBJ1-1|TRBD1|TRBV2
TGTGCCACTGGACAGGAGGTGGCAATGCCTGAAGCTTTCTTT
CATGQEVAMPEAFF
>.|TRBJ1-1|.|TRBV28
TGTGCCAGCAGTCGCGGGGGGATCCGCGAAGCTTTCTTT
CASSRGGIREAFF
>.|TRBJ1-1|.|TRBV3-1/TRBV3-2
TGTGCCAGCAGCCCCCTCCAGGGGTTGGGTGAAGCTTTCTTT
CASSPLQGLGEAFF
>.|TRBJ1-6|TRBD1|TRBV9
TGTGCCAGCAGCGTAGGGGGGACAGATCGCCCCAATTCACCCCTCCACTTT
CASSVGGTDRPNSPLHF
>.|TRBJ2-5|TRBD2|TRBV6-1
TGTGCCAGCAGTGAGAGCGGGAGTTGGGAGACCCAGTACTTC
CASSESGSWETQYF
>.|TRBJ2-7|.|TRBV19
TGTGCCAGTAGCAACCTGGGGGGGCAGGGTGTCTACGAGCAGTACTTC
CASSNLGGQGVYEQYF
>.|TRBJ1-2|TRBD1|TRBV7-2
TGTGCCAGCAGCTCGGACAGGGCCTATGGCTACACCTTC
CASSSDRAYGYTF
>.|TRBJ2-1|TRBD2|TRBV7-8
TGTGCCAGCAGCTATCGACTAGCGGCCTACAATGAGCAGTTCTTC
CASSYRLAAYNEQFF
>.|TRBJ2-1|TRBD2|TRBV18
TGTGCCAGCTCACCACCCGGGACTAGGGTAAATGAGCAGTTCTTC
CASSPPGTRVNEQFF
>.|TRBJ1-5|.|TRBV12-3/TRBV12-4
TGTGCCAGCAGTCGACGGGAAAATCAGCCCCAGCATTTT
CASSRRENQPQHF
>.|TRBJ2-2|TRBD1|TRBV6-5
TGTGCCAGCAGTTACTATTGGACAGGGAACACCGGGGAGCTGTTTTTT
CASSYYWTGNTGELFF
>.|TRBJ1-4|.|TRBV19
TGTGCCAGTAGGCGGATGGGTGGTGAAAAACTGTTTTTT
CASRRMGGEKLFF
>.|TRBJ2-3|.|TRBV7-9
TGTGCCAGCAGCCGCATAGGCGGGGTAGGGAGCACAGATACGCAGTATTTT
CASSRIGGVGSTDTQYF
>.|TRBJ2-1|TRBD2|TRBV27
TGTGCCAGCAGTTCCCTAGGCGGGAGAGACAATGAGCAGTTCTTC
CASSSLGGRDNEQFF
>.|TRBJ1-2|TRBD1|TRBV7-9
TGTGCCAGCAGCTTGGAGTTCGGGACAGCCTATGGCTACACCTTC
CASSLEFGTAYGYTF
>.|TRBJ2-7|.|TRBV7-6
TGTGCCAGCAGCCACAGTGTTACCTACGAGCAGTACTTC
CASSHSVTYEQYF
>.|TRBJ1-1|TRBD1|TRBV19
TGTGCCAGCCCAGACAGGGGGCAGACTGAAGCTTTCTTT
CASPDRGQTEAFF
>.|TRBJ1-5|.|TRBV24-1
TGTGCCACCAGTGACGCATTCACTCCCGCTAGCAATCAGCCCCAGCATTTT
CATSDAFTPASNQPQHF
>.|TRBJ2-5|.|TRBV23-1
TGCGCCAGCAGTCGATGGCAGATTATAGAGACCCAGTACTTC
CASSRWQIIETQYF
>.|TRBJ2-5|TRBD1|TRBV18
TGTGCCAGCTCACGGGGACAGCTACAAGAGACCCAGTACTTC
CASSRGQLQETQYF
>few|TRBJ1-1|TRBD1|TRBV29-1
TGCAGCGTTGAGGGGGGACAGCTGAACACTGAAGCTTTCTTT
CSVEGGQLNTEAFF
>few|TRBJ2-3|.|TRBV10-2
TGCGCCAGCAGGGAGGGGCCTAGCGGCACAGATACGCAGTATTTT
CASREGPSGTDTQYF
>.|TRBJ1-5|.|TRBV5-1
TGCGCCAGCAGCACGGGGGATGGGAGTCAGCCCCAGCATTTT
CASSTGDGSQPQHF
>.|TRBJ1-6|.|TRBV27
TGTGCCAGCAGCATAGGGGGTTCACCCCTCCACTTT
CASSIGGSPLHF
>.|TRBJ1-1|.|TRBV19
TGTGCCAGTAGTTGGGACAACCAAATGAACACTGAAGCTTTCTTT
CASSWDNQMNTEAFF
>.|TRBJ2-1|TRBD2|TRBV7-2
TGTGCCAGCAGCCCCAGCGGAGCGGGGTCGGGATACAATGAGCAGTTCTTC
CASSPSGAGSGYNEQFF
>.|TRBJ1-4|.|TRBV6-5
TGTGCCAGCGGACGGGGAGTAATAACTAATGAAAAACTGTTTTTT
CASGRGVITNEKLFF
>.|TRBJ1-6|TRBD1|TRBV18
TGTGCCAGCTCTCGCCTCCCAACCGGGACAGATTCACCCCTCCACTTT
CASSRLPTGTDSPLHF
>.|TRBJ2-3|TRBD2|TRBV4-1
TGCGCCAGCACTCGGACTAGCGGGGGCACAGATACGCAGTATTTT
CASTRTSGGTDTQYF
>.|TRBJ1-3|.|TRBV3-1/TRBV3-2
TGTGCCAGCAGCCGCAGAAGAACAGGAAACACCATATATTTT
CASSRRRTGNTIYF
>.|TRBJ2-5|.|TRBV5-1
TGCGCCAGCCGGTCGGGAGACGGTAAAGAGACCCAGTACTTC
CASRSGDGKETQYF
>.|TRBJ2-2|.|TRBV19
TGTGCCAGTCGAGGGACTTACCCGAACACCGGGGAGCTGTTTTTT
CASRGTYPNTGELFF
>.|TRBJ2-6|.|TRBV5-1
TGCGCCAGCAAGTGGGGGGAAGGGGCCAACGTCCTGACTTTC
CASKWGEGANVLTF
>.|TRBJ1-6|.|TRBV5-1
TGCGCCAGCAGCTTGGGGACAGTGAGCTCCTATAATTCACCCCTCCACTTT
CASSLGTVSSYNSPLHF
>.|TRBJ2-3|.|TRBV18
TGTGCCAGCTCACCATGGGAGGCGGCTAGCACAGATACGCAGTATTTT
CASSPWEAASTDTQYF
>.|TRBJ2-5|.|TRBV6-5
TGTGCCAGCGGCCCAGGGTCGTGGGAGACCCAGTACTTC
CASGPGSWETQYF
>.|TRBJ2-5|TRBD2|TRBV5-4
TGTGCCAGCAGGACTAGCGGGGCCGCTAAACAAGAGACCCAGTACTTC
CASRTSGAAKQETQYF
>.|TRBJ2-3|TRBD2|TRBV4-3
TGCGCCAGCAGCCTCTCCGGGACGGGGGGTACGCAGTATTTT
CASSLSGTGGTQYF
>.|TRBJ1-1|.|TRBV29-1
TGCAGCGTTGAAAACCCCGGGACACCGAACACTGAAGCTTTCTTT
CSVENPGTPNTEAFF
>.|TRBJ1-2|.|TRBV29-1
TGCAGCGTACTAGAGGGCTACACCTTC
CSVLEGYTF
>.|TRBJ2-7|TRBD1|TRBV28
TGTGCCAGCAGCCGTGCCACAGGGGCCCTCTCCTACGAGCAGTACTTC
CASSRATGALSYEQYF
>.|TRBJ2-1|TRBD2|TRBV4-2
TGTGCCAGCAGCCAAGCTAAGGGACTAGCGAGCAATGAGCAGTTCTTC
CASSQAKGLASNEQFF
>once|TRBJ1-1|.|TRBV5-1
TGCGCCAGCAGCGGCAGGGAGGGGGACACTGAAGCTTTCTTT
CASSGREGDTEAFF
>.|TRBJ2-2|.|TRBV19
TGTGCCAGTAGTATCCACCTCAGGGGGAACACCGGGGAGCTGTTTTTT
CASSIHLRGNTGELFF
>.|TRBJ2-7|.|TRBV9
TGTGCCAGCAGCGTCGAACAGAGCTACGAGCAGTACTTC
CASSVEQSYEQYF
>.|TRBJ1-1|.|TRBV29-1
TGCAGCGTTGAGGGCAGCCTCTTTGAAGCTTTCTTT
CSVEGSLFEAFF
>.|TRBJ2-2|.|TRBV6-4
TGTGCCAGCAGTGAAATCTCCGGGGAGCTGTTTTTT
CASSEISGELFF
>.|TRBJ1-2|.|TRBV6-5
TGTGCCAGCAGGCCCGGGACATACTTCTATGGCTACACCTTC
CASRPGTYFYGYTF
>.|TRBJ1-2|.|TRBV5-4
TGTGCCAGCAGCTTGGTTGGACAGCCTGGGGGCTACACCTTC
CASSLVGQPGGYTF
>.|TRBJ1-6|.|TRBV9
TGTGCCAGCAGCGTAGGTGGGAGGAATTCACCCCTCCACTTT
CASSVGGRNSPLHF
>.|TRBJ1-5|.|TRBV6-6
TGTGCCAGCAGTTACTCTGCAGGGCAGAATCAGCCCCAGCATTTT
CASSYSAGQNQPQHF
>.|TRBJ1-2|.|TRBV12-5
TGTGCTAGTGCTCTCCCTTCAGGGGAGGGCTATGGCTACACCTTC
CASALPSGEGYGYTF
>.|TRBJ1-6|TRBD1|TRBV7-8
TGTGCCAGCAGCTTAGTGGGGGAGACAGGGAATTCACCCCTCCACTTT
CASSLVGETGNSPLHF
>.|TRBJ1-1|TRBD1|TRBV5-4
TGTGCCAGCAGCACCTACAGGGGCCTGAACACTGAAGCTTTCTTT
CASSTYRGLNTEAFF
>.|TRBJ1-4|.|TRBV5-6
TGTGCCAGCAGCTTGGGAGGGCGTGTTGAAAAACTGTTTTTT
CASSLGGRVEKLFF